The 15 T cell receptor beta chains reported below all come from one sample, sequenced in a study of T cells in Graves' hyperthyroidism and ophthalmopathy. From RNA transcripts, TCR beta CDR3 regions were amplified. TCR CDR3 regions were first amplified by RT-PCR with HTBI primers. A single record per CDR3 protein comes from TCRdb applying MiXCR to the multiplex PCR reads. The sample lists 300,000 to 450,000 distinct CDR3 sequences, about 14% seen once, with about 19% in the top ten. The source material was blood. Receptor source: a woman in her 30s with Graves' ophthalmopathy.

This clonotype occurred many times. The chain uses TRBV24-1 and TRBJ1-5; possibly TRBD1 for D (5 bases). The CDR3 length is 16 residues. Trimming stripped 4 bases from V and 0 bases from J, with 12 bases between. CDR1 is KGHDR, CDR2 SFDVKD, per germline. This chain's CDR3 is CATSDDGGFSNQPQHF. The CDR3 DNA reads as TGTGCCACCAGTGACGATGGGGGATTTAGCAATCAGCCCCAGCATTTT.

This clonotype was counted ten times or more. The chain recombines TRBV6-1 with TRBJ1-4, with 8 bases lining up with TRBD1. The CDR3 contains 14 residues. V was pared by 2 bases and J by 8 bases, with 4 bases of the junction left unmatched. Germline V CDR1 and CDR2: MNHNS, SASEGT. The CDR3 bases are TGTGCCAGCAGTGAACAGGGGGCGAGAGAAAAACTGTTTTTT. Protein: CASSEQGAREKLFF.

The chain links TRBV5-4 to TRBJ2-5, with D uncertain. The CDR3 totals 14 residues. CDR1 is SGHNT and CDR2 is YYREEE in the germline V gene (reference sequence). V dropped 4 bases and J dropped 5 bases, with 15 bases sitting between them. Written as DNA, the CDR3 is TGTGCCAGCAGCCTAAGTTGGGGTATCGAGACCCAGTACTTC. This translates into CASSLSWGIETQYF.

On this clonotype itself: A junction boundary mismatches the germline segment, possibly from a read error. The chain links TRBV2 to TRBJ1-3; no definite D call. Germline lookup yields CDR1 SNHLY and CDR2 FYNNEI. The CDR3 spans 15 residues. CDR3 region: CAGSLDGTSGNTIYF. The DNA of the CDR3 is TGTGCCGGCAGTTTGGACGGAACCTCTGGAAACACCATATATTTT.

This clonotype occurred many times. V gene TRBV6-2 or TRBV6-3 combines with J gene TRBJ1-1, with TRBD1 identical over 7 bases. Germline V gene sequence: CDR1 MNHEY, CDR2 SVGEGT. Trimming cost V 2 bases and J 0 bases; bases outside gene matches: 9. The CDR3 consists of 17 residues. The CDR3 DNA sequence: TGTGCCAGCAGTTACACTGCGGGACAGCCCATGAACACTGAAGCTTTCTTT. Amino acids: CASSYTAGQPMNTEAFF.

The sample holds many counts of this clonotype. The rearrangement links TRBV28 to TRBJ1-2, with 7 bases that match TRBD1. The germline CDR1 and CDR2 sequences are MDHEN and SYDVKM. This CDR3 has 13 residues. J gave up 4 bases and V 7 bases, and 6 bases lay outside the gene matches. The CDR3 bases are TGTGCCAGCACTCCGGGACAGAGCTATGGCTACACCTTC. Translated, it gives CASTPGQSYGYTF.

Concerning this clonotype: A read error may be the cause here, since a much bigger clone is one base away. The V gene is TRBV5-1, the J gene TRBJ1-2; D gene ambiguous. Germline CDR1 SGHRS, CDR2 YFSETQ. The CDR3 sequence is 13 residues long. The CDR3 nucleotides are TGCGCCAGCAGCGACGCGGTATCCTATGGCCACACCTTC. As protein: CASSDAVSYGHTF.

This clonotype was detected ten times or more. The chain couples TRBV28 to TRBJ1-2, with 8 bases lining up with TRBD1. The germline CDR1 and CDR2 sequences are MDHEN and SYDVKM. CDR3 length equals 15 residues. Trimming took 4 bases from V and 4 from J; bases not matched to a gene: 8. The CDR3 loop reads CASSWGTGRTYGYTF. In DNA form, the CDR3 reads TGTGCCAGCAGTTGGGGGACAGGCCGGACCTATGGCTACACCTTC.

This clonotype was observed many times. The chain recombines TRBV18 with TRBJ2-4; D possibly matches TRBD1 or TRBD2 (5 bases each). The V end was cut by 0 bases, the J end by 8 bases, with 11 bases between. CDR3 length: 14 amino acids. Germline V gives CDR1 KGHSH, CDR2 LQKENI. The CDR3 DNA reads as TGTGCCAGCTCACCACCGGCAGGGCGGGACATTCAGTACTTC. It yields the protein CASSPPAGRDIQYF. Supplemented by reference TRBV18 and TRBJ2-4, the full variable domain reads NAGVMQNPRHLVRRRGQEARLRCSPMKGHSHVYWYRQLPEEGLKFMVYLQKENIIDESGMPKERFSAEFPKEGPSILRIQQVVRGDSAAYFCASSPPAGRDIQYFGAGTRLSVL.

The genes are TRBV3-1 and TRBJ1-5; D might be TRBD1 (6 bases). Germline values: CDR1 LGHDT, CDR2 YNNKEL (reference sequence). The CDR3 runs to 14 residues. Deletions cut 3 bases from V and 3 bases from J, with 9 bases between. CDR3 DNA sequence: TGTGCCAGCAGCCACAGGGGCGCCAATCAGCCCCAGCATTTT. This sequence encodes CASSHRGANQPQHF.

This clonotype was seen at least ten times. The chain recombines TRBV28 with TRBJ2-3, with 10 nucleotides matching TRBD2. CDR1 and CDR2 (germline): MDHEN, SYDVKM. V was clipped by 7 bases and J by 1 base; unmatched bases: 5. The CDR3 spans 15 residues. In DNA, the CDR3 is TGTGCCAGCATCCCCCTAGCGGGGGGCACAGATACGCAGTATTTT. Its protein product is CASIPLAGGTDTQYF.

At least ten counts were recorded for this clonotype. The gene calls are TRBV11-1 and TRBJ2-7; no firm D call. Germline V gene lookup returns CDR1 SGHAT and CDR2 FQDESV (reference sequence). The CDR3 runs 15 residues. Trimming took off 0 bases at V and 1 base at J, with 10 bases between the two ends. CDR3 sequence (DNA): TGTGCCAGCAGCTTAGCCCCGGCGACGTCCTACGAGCAGTACTTC. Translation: CASSLAPATSYEQYF.

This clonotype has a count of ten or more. CDR3 bases: TGTGCCAGCAGCCCAGGACAGGACCTTCGAGCCCTCCACTTT. This sequence encodes CASSPGQDLRALHF. The V and J genes are TRBV7-2 and TRBJ1-6; 7 bases map to TRBD1. This CDR3 has 14 amino acids. Per the germline V gene, CDR1 is SGHTA and CDR2 is FQGNSA. V lost 5 bases, J lost 14 bases, and 12 bases stayed unmatched.

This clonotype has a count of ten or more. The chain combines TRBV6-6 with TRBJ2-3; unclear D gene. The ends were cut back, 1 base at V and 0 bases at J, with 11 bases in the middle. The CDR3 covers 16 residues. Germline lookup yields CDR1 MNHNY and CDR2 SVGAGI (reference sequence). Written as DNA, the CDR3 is TGTGCCAGCAGTTACTATGGAGCCACTAGCACAGATACGCAGTATTTT. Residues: CASSYYGATSTDTQYF.

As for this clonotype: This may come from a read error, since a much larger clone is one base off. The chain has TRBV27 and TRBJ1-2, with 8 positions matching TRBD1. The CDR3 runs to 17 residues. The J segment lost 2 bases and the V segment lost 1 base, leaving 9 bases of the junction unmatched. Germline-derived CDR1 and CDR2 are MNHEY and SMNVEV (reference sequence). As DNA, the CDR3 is TGTGCCAGCAGTTTATACGCACAGGGGGAGGGAAACTATGGCTACACCTTC. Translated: CASSLYAQGEGNYGYTF.